This T cell receptor beta chain stems from a study of T-cell reconstitution after alpha-beta-depleted transplantation in children. This clonotype was observed a few times. Its specificity is not known. Overall study results and limits: Reported findings indicate that, about two months after transplant, alpha-beta T cells came from several hundred expanded clones, which were derived from non-depleted graft cells. In some patients, recipient T cells and intrathymic progenitors surviving conditioning explained high day-60 diversity.

V gave up 5 bases and J gave up 2 bases, with 6 bases separating them. The CDR3 consists of 11 residues. CDR1 and CDR2 from the germline V gene are DFQATT and SNEGSKA (reference sequence). Unique molecular identifiers were used in preparing the TCRbeta library. TCRdb used MiXCR to reprocess the PCR reads, holding one entry per CDR3 protein. The sample comprises a few hundred thousand distinct CDR3 sequences, 10% to 15% of which are singletons, and about 2% rests with the top ten. The starting material was PBMCs, mostly from graft donor cells, obtained 360 days after TCRalphabeta/CD19-depleted stem cell transplant. The chain is built from TRBV20-1 and TRBJ1-1, with D hard to call. This TCR was recovered from a male patient younger than 18 who had a stem cell transplant for acute myeloid leukemia, so the T cells may come from the graft donor. In nucleotides, the CDR3 is TGCAGTGCTCACAGAAACACTGAAGCTTTCTTT. It specifies CSAHRNTEAFF.